This T cell receptor (beta chain) was found in a study of identical twins. Study-level results: There was an excess of low generation probability in the out-of-frame alpha sequences that twins shared.

Per the germline V gene, CDR1 is MNHNY and CDR2 is SVGAGI (reference sequence). The CDR3 is 17 amino acids. V dropped 5 bases and J dropped 1 base, with 19 bases sitting between them. TCRdb re-called the 5' RACE reads with MiXCR, one entry per CDR3 protein. The sample contains around 100,000 distinct CDR3 sequences, 5.9% of which appear only once. Notes on this clonotype: Antigen unknown.

The chain couples TRBV6-6 to TRBJ2-3; weak D call: TRBD2 (6 bases). The sequence was collected from a woman in her fifties or sixties in good health. Sequenced material: memory T cells sorted from blood. The CDR3 sequence: CASSPPSAGLGTDTQYF. The CDR3 bases are TGTGCCAGCAGTCCCCCTAGCGCGGGGCTCGGCACAGATACGCAGTATTTT.